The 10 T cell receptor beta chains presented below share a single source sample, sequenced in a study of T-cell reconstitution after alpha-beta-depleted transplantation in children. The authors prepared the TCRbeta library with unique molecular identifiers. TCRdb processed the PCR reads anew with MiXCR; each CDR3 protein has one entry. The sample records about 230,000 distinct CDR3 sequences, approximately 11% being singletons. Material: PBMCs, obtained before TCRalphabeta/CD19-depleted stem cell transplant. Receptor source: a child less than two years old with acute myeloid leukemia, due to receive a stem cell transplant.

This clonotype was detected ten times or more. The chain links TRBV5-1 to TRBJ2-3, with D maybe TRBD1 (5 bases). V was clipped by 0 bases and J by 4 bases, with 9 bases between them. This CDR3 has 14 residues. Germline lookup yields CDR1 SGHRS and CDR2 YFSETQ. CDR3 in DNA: TGCGCCAGCAGCTTGGGGGCAGGGTCAGATACGCAGTATTTT. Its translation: CASSLGAGSDTQYF.

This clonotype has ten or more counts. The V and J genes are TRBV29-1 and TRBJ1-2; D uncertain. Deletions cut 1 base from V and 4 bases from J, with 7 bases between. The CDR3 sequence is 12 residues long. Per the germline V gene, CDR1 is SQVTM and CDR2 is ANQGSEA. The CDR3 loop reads CSVEVPSYGYTF. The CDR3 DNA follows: TGCAGCGTTGAAGTACCGAGCTATGGCTACACCTTC.

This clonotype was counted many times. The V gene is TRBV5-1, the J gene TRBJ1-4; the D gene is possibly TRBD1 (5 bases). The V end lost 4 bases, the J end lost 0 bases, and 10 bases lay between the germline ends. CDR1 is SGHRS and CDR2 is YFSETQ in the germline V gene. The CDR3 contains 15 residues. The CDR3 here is CASSPWDPTNEKLFF. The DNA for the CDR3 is TGCGCCAGCAGCCCATGGGACCCAACTAATGAAAAACTGTTTTTT.

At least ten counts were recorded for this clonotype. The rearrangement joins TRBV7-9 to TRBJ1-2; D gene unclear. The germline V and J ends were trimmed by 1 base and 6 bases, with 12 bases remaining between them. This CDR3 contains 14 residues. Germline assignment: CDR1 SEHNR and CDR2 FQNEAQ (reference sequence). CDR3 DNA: TGTGCCAGCAGCTTAGAGGCGTTCCATCATGGCTACACCTTC. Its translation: CASSLEAFHHGYTF.

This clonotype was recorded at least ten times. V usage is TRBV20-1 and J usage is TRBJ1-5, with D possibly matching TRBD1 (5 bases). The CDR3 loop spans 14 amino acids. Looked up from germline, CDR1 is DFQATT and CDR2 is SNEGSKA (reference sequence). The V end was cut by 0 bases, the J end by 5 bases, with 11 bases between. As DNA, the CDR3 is TGCAGTGCTAGAGATCGTGACAGCCATCAGCCCCAGCATTTT. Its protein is CSARDRDSHQPQHF.

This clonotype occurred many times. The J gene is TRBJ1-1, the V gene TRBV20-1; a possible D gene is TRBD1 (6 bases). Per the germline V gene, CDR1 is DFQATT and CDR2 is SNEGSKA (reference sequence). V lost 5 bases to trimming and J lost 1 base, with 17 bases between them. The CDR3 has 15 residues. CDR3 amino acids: CSAPQGHGGNTEAFF. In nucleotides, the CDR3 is TGCAGTGCTCCCCAGGGACATGGGGGGAACACTGAAGCTTTCTTT.

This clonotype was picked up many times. The DNA of the CDR3 is TGTGCCAGCACACCCCCTAGCGGAGTAAATGAGCAGTTCTTC. Protein sequence: CASTPPSGVNEQFF. The chain combines TRBV28 with TRBJ2-1; TRBD2 matches 7 bases. This CDR3 contains 14 residues. V lost 7 bases and J lost 7; bases outside the gene matches: 10. Germline assignment: CDR1 MDHEN and CDR2 SYDVKM.

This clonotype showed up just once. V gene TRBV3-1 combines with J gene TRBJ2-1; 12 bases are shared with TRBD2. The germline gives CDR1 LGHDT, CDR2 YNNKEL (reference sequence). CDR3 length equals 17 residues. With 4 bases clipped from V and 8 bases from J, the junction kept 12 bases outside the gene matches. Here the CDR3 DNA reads TGTGCCAGCAGCCTTAAGACGAGACTAGCGGGAGCCCATGAGCAGTTCTTC. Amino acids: CASSLKTRLAGAHEQFF.

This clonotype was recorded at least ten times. This CDR3 reads CASSLAGVFYEQYF. The CDR3 DNA sequence: TGTGCCAGCAGTCTAGCGGGAGTGTTCTACGAGCAGTACTTC. V is TRBV6-2 or TRBV6-3 and J is TRBJ2-7; 10 bases are shared with TRBD2. The CDR3 is 14 residues long. V was clipped by 5 bases and J by 3 bases; unmatched bases: 4. CDR1 is MNHEY, CDR2 SVGEGT, per germline.

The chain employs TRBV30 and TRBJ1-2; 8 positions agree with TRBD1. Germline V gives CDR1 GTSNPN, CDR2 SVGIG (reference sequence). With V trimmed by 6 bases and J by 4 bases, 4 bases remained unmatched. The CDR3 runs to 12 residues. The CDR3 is CACSTGAYGYTF. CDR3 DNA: TGTGCCTGTTCGACAGGGGCCTATGGCTACACCTTC. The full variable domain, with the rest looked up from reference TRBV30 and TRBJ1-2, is SQTIHQWPATLVQPVGSPLSLECTVEGTSNPNLYWYRQAAGRGLQLLFYSVGIGQISSEVPQNLSASRPQDRQFILSSKKLLLSDSGFYLCACSTGAYGYTFGSGTRLTVV.